Each of the 22 T cell receptor beta chains below was sequenced from the same sample in a study of blood T cell repertoires in COVID-19. The protocol was immunoSEQ multiplex PCR, while the TCRdb copy is restricted to in-frame clones and leaves out a portion. The table shows approximately 270,000 clones, with about 90% occurring only once. Sequenced input: PBMCs or T cells enriched from blood (not recorded which). The receptors derive from a human donor in a cohort exposed to, infected with or recovered from COVID-19 (not recorded which). The donor label of this sample is uncertain.

The chain joins TRBV28 to TRBJ1-6; 10 bases are shared with TRBD1. V dropped 0 bases and J dropped 7; count of bases not matched to a gene: 6. This CDR3 is 17 amino acids long. Germline assignment: CDR1 MDHEN and CDR2 SYDVKM. CDR3: CASSLWTTGGSNSPLHF. As DNA, the CDR3 is TGTGCCAGCAGTTTATGGACGACAGGGGGCTCAAATTCACCCCTCCACTTT. Variable domain in full (rest from reference TRBV28 and TRBJ1-6): DVKVTQSSRYLVKRTGEKVFLECVQDMDHENMFWYRQDPGLGLRLIYFSYDVKMKEKGDIPEGYSVSREKKERFSLILESASTNQTSMYLCASSLWTTGGSNSPLHFGNGTRLTVT.

This chain connects TRBV2 to TRBJ2-5; 9 positions agree with TRBD1. Trimming removed 5 bases from V and 5 bases from J; junction bases left unmatched: 6. Germline values: CDR1 SNHLY, CDR2 FYNNEI. CDR3 length: 14 amino acids. CDR3 sequence (DNA): TGTGCCAGCAGTTTCACAGGGGGCGAGGAGACCCAGTACTTC. It specifies CASSFTGGEETQYF.

The chain carries TRBV4-2 and TRBJ2-3, with D possibly being TRBD2 (6 bases). V lost 3 bases and J 4 bases, leaving 11 bases between the germline ends. In germline, CDR1 is LGHNA, CDR2 YNFKEQ. CDR3 length: 14 residues. DNA for the CDR3: TGTGCCAGCAGCCAGGCGGGAAAGGCAGATACGCAGTATTTT. Amino acid sequence: CASSQAGKADTQYF.

V is TRBV5-1 and J is TRBJ2-3, with TRBD2 matching over 12 bases. Germline loops: CDR1 SGHRS, CDR2 YFSETQ. The CDR3 consists of 17 residues. Trimming cost V 3 bases and J 5 bases; bases outside gene matches: 10. The CDR3 reads CASSWALAGGPVDTQYF. In nucleotides, the CDR3 is TGCGCCAGCAGCTGGGCCCTAGCGGGGGGGCCGGTAGATACGCAGTATTTT.

The chain employs TRBV7-9 and TRBJ1-2; D is unresolved. Trimming removed 3 bases at V and 2 bases at J, with 10 bases between. Germline CDR1 reads SEHNR; CDR2 reads FQNEAQ (reference sequence). The CDR3 is made up of 14 amino acids. The CDR3 loop reads CASSFSGVNYGYTF. CDR3 DNA: TGTGCCAGCAGCTTTTCCGGGGTCAACTATGGCTACACCTTC.

V is TRBV7-9 and J is TRBJ1-2, with D unclear. The germline V and J ends were trimmed by 7 bases and 7 bases, with 16 bases remaining between them. The CDR3 contains 13 residues. Germline V gene data show CDR1 as SEHNR and CDR2 as FQNEAQ (reference sequence). The DNA of the CDR3 is TGTGCCAGCACCGGTGGAGGGAAGAGTGGCTACACCTTC. Its protein is CASTGGGKSGYTF.

The rearrangement links TRBV7-9 to TRBJ2-5, with D perhaps TRBD2 (5 bases). The CDR3 sequence is 17 residues long. V was cut by 1 base and J by 3 bases, with 18 bases left in between. Germline V gives CDR1 SEHNR, CDR2 FQNEAQ (reference sequence). CDR3 residues: CASSLGGGSGRKETQYF. The CDR3 region has the DNA TGTGCCAGCAGCTTAGGAGGAGGAAGTGGCAGGAAAGAGACCCAGTACTTC.

The V gene is TRBV6-6, the J gene TRBJ2-5, with D perhaps TRBD1 (6 bases). The CDR3 has 14 amino acids. CDR1 is MNHNY and CDR2 is SVGAGI in the germline V gene (reference sequence). Deletions cut 4 bases from V and 1 base from J, with 10 bases between. The CDR3 reads CASSLQGPQETQYF. The DNA of the CDR3 is TGTGCCAGCAGTTTACAGGGACCCCAAGAGACCCAGTACTTC.

This chain links TRBV7-3 with TRBJ2-1; 7 positions match TRBD1. The ends lost 5 bases at V and 3 bases at J; junction bases unmatched: 7. Germline CDR1 reads SGHTA; CDR2 reads FQGTGA. The CDR3 is 15 amino acids. This CDR3 reads CASSPGTANYNEQFF. In DNA, the CDR3 is TGTGCCAGCAGCCCCGGGACAGCAAACTACAATGAGCAGTTCTTC.

The chain has TRBV30 and TRBJ2-3; D is unresolved. The V and J ends lost 4 bases and 2 bases respectively, with 4 bases between them. Per the germline V gene, CDR1 is GTSNPN and CDR2 is SVGIG (reference sequence). The CDR3 loop spans 11 amino acids. CDR3: CAWTTTDTQYF. DNA for the CDR3: TGTGCCTGGACTACCACAGATACGCAGTATTTT.

The chain couples TRBV29-1 to TRBJ2-5; 9 positions match TRBD1. CDR3 length: 14 amino acids. Trimming at V came to 6 bases and at J to 4 bases, leaving 9 bases not matched to a gene. The germline V gene has CDR1 SQVTM and CDR2 ANQGSEA. The CDR3 nucleotides read TGCAGCGTCGGTTCACAGGGGGCGGGAGAGACCCAGTACTTC. Translated, it gives CSVGSQGAGETQYF.

This chain joins TRBV9 and TRBJ2-1; 12 positions agree with TRBD2. The V segment lost 2 bases and the J segment 7 bases; nucleotides outside the gene matches: 4. The CDR3 spans 15 residues. The germline V gene encodes CDR1 SGDLS and CDR2 YYNGEE. CDR3 in amino acids: CASSVTSGGFNEQFF. The DNA for the CDR3 is TGTGCCAGCAGCGTTACTAGCGGGGGGTTTAATGAGCAGTTCTTC.

This chain connects TRBV4-1 to TRBJ1-2; tentatively, D is TRBD1 (5 bases). The V gene lost 7 bases and the J gene lost 8 bases, with 11 bases spanning the gap. This CDR3 is built from 11 residues. Germline V CDR1 and CDR2: MGHRA, YSYEKL. DNA for the CDR3: TGCGCCAGCATGCATGGGGGGGGCTACACCTTC. Translated, it gives CASMHGGGYTF.

The chain links TRBV28 to TRBJ1-5, with D possibly matching TRBD1 (6 bases). Trimming removed 7 bases from V and 7 bases from J, with 14 bases in between. CDR1 is MDHEN, CDR2 SYDVKM, per germline. The CDR3 sequence is 13 residues long. The CDR3 DNA sequence: TGTGCCAGCATTCTCACAGGGAACCAGCCCCAGCATTTT. Protein sequence: CASILTGNQPQHF.

The chain employs TRBV19 and TRBJ2-1, with D unresolved. The V and J ends lost 6 bases and 0 bases respectively, with 9 bases between them. The germline gives CDR1 LNHDA, CDR2 SQIVND (reference sequence). This CDR3 comprises 14 residues. CDR3 residues: CASSPFSSYNEQFF. For the CDR3, the DNA is TGTGCCAGTAGCCCTTTTAGCTCCTACAATGAGCAGTTCTTC.

The chain recombines TRBV18 with TRBJ1-6; D ambiguous. The CDR3 extends over 13 amino acids. V lost 5 bases and J lost 8, with 10 bases in between. CDR1 and CDR2 (germline): KGHSH, LQKENI. CDR3 coding DNA: TGTGCCAGCTCATCGGTAAATGATTCACCCCTCCACTTT. Its protein is CASSSVNDSPLHF.

Here the CDR3 DNA reads TGTGCCCGCGGGACAGTAAATTCCAATGAGCAGTTCTTC. Translation gives CARGTVNSNEQFF. This chain joins TRBV30 and TRBJ2-1; D perhaps matches TRBD1 (7 bases). V lost 8 bases to trimming and J lost 6 bases, with 17 bases between them. The germline V gene has CDR1 GTSNPN and CDR2 SVGIG (reference sequence). The CDR3 loop spans 13 amino acids.

V and J are TRBV6-1 and TRBJ2-7; maybe TRBD2 (6 bases). Germline V gene lookup returns CDR1 MNHNS and CDR2 SASEGT. The length of the CDR3 is 14 residues. V was shortened by 0 bases and J by 3 bases, with 9 bases between the two germline ends. CDR3 coding DNA: TGTGCCAGCAGTGAAGCGGGGGGAGGCTACGAGCAGTACTTC. This gives the protein CASSEAGGGYEQYF.

This clone was counted a few times. The CDR3 reads CASSYGLPGPSGTEAFF. CDR3 nucleotide sequence: TGTGCCAGCAGTTATGGACTTCCGGGCCCTTCGGGCACTGAAGCTTTCTTT. The chain has TRBV6-2 or TRBV6-3 and TRBJ1-1; D is unclear. The CDR3 has 17 amino acids. Trimming took 3 bases from V and 4 from J, leaving 21 bases between them. Germline assignment: CDR1 MNHEY and CDR2 SVGEGT.

The rearrangement uses TRBV19 and TRBJ2-3; 7 positions agree with TRBD1. V gave up 5 bases and J gave up 6 bases; unmatched junction bases: 8. The CDR3 loop spans 14 amino acids. From germline, CDR1 is LNHDA and CDR2 SQIVND (reference sequence). The CDR3 loop reads CASSYGQDGDTQYF. The CDR3 DNA reads as TGTGCCAGTAGTTACGGACAGGACGGGGATACGCAGTATTTT.

The chain has TRBV24-1 and TRBJ2-1; D possibly corresponds to TRBD2 (6 bases). Trimming stripped 5 bases from V and 7 bases from J, with 23 bases between. Germline V lookup: CDR1 KGHDR, CDR2 SFDVKD. This CDR3 contains 17 residues. This CDR3 reads CATSAPAWGEGRNEQFF. For the CDR3, the DNA is TGTGCCACCAGTGCACCAGCCTGGGGGGAAGGTCGGAATGAGCAGTTCTTC.

The V and J genes are TRBV6-1 and TRBJ1-1; no clear D gene. Per germline, CDR1 MNHNS and CDR2 SASEGT. The CDR3 is 12 residues long. Between the trimmed V and J ends, which lost 0 bases and 10 bases, there was a span of 9 bases. The CDR3 DNA is TGTGCCAGCAGTGAAGCACCACGGGGAGCTTTCTTT. As protein: CASSEAPRGAFF.